These 16 T cell receptor beta chains were sequenced from one sample in a study of T cell responses to AZD1222 COVID-19 vaccine. Method: immunoSEQ multiplex PCR; TCRdb's copy keeps in-frame clones and lacks some. This sample has 120,000 or so clones, with around 91% found just once. Specimen: peripheral blood, collected on day 0 of MenACWY control vaccination. Receptor source: an adult in good health.

This chain links TRBV5-5 with TRBJ2-7, with D perhaps assigned TRBD1 or TRBD2 (6 bases each). The CDR3 totals 14 residues. CDR1 is SGHKS and CDR2 is YYEKEE in the germline V gene (reference sequence). V lost 4 bases, J lost 2 bases, and 13 bases lay in between. CDR3 DNA: TGTGCCAGCAGCAATGGGGGGCGCACCTACGAGCAGTACTTC. Its translation is CASSNGGRTYEQYF.

The rearrangement joins TRBV7-9 to TRBJ2-7; TRBD1 is a possible D gene (6 bases). Trimming pared 5 bases from V and 1 base from J, leaving 15 bases between. Germline CDR1 and CDR2: SEHNR and FQNEAQ (reference sequence). This CDR3 is built from 15 residues. CDR3 sequence reads: CASSKNRTVSYEQYF. The DNA for the CDR3 is TGTGCCAGCAGCAAAAACCGGACAGTTTCCTACGAGCAGTACTTC.

The chain uses TRBV28 and TRBJ2-3, with D unclear. Germline-derived CDR1 and CDR2 are MDHEN and SYDVKM. The CDR3 runs to 16 residues. The germline V and J ends were trimmed by 5 bases and 1 base, with 16 bases remaining between them. In DNA, the CDR3 is TGTGCCAGCAGTGTATTGGCTTTTGGGGGCACAGATACGCAGTATTTT. Its protein is CASSVLAFGGTDTQYF.

The rearrangement joins TRBV11-3 to TRBJ2-3; 8 nucleotides agree with TRBD2. There are 14 residues in the CDR3. Trimming took 3 bases from V and 2 from J; bases not matched to a gene: 1. CDR1 is SGHNT, CDR2 YENEEA, per germline. Here the CDR3 reads CASSFGGATDTQYF. For the CDR3, the DNA is TGTGCCAGCAGCTTCGGGGGGGCCACAGATACGCAGTATTTT.

The rearrangement uses TRBV5-1 and TRBJ1-6, with D possibly TRBD1 on 6 matching bases. Germline CDR1 SGHRS, CDR2 YFSETQ. The CDR3 runs to 14 residues. V dropped 4 bases and J dropped 6 bases, with 11 bases sitting between them. DNA of the CDR3: TGCGCCAGCAGCCCGGACAGTGGTAATTCACCCCTCCACTTT. Translating it yields CASSPDSGNSPLHF.

The rearrangement links TRBV6-5 to TRBJ1-5; TRBD1 might be the D (6 bases). The length of the CDR3 is 15 residues. Germline-derived CDR1 and CDR2 are MNHEY and SVGAGI. V was shortened by 5 bases and J by 5 bases, with 16 bases between the two germline ends. This CDR3 is CASSLTGRRDQPQHF. The CDR3 DNA reads TGTGCCAGCAGTCTTACAGGGAGGAGGGATCAGCCCCAGCATTTT.

CDR3 region: CASSLRGLISPYSNQPQHF. CDR3 bases: TGTGCCAGCAGTTTGAGGGGGCTCATTTCCCCCTATAGCAATCAGCCCCAGCATTTT. The J gene is TRBJ1-5, the V gene TRBV28, with 7 bases fitting TRBD1. Germline V gives CDR1 MDHEN, CDR2 SYDVKM. V was clipped by 3 bases and J by 0 bases; unmatched bases: 14. The CDR3 consists of 19 residues.

J is TRBJ1-1 and V is TRBV18, with unresolved D. CDR3 size: 16 residues. Germline CDR1 reads KGHSH; CDR2 reads LQKENI. The V gene lost 2 bases and the J gene lost 1 base, with 14 bases spanning the gap. The DNA for the CDR3 is TGTGCCAGCTCACCAGGGGTCGAAAGCGGGAACACTGAAGCTTTCTTT. Translated, it gives CASSPGVESGNTEAFF.

CDR3 protein: CASSAVPRRTNEKLFF. Written as DNA, the CDR3 is TGTGCCAGTAGTGCCGTACCCAGGAGAACTAATGAAAAACTGTTTTTT. This sequence joins TRBV19 and TRBJ1-4; D not certain. This CDR3 is 16 amino acids long. Trimming took 5 bases from V and 1 from J, leaving 14 bases between them. CDR1 and CDR2 (germline): LNHDA, SQIVND (reference sequence).

The rearrangement links TRBV18 to TRBJ2-4; D uncertain. The CDR3 sequence is 13 residues long. Germline CDR1 and CDR2: KGHSH and LQKENI. V was shortened by 4 bases and J by 1 base, with 5 bases between the two germline ends. DNA for the CDR3: TGTGCCAGCTCACTTTCGGCCAAAAACATTCAGTACTTC. Protein: CASSLSAKNIQYF.

V usage is TRBV9 and J usage is TRBJ2-1; D is uncertain. The germline V and J ends were trimmed by 3 bases and 6 bases, with 10 bases remaining between them. The V gene's germline CDR1 is SGDLS and CDR2 YYNGEE. The CDR3 spans 13 residues. CDR3 DNA sequence: TGTGCCAGCAGCGGCTACCTAACCAATGAGCAGTTCTTC. Amino acids: CASSGYLTNEQFF. The full variable domain, in which reference TRBV9 and TRBJ2-1 provide the parts outside the CDR3, is DSGVTQTPKHLITATGQRVTLRCSPRSGDLSVYWYQQSLDQGLQFLIQYYNGEERAKGNILERFSAQQFPDLHSELNLSSLELGDSALYFCASSGYLTNEQFFGPGTRLTVL.

Concerning this clone: The sample contains more than one DNA sequence encoding this CDR3. J is TRBJ2-5 and V is TRBV7-8, with 10 bases identical to TRBD1. V lost 5 bases, J lost 4 bases, and 1 base stayed unmatched. Germline CDR1 is SGHVS and CDR2 is FQNEAQ. The CDR3 is made up of 13 amino acids. CDR3 DNA: TGTGCCAGCAGCCGGGACAGGGGAGAGACCCAGTACTTC. The encoded protein is CASSRDRGETQYF.

J is TRBJ1-1 and V is TRBV2; no reliable D call. Trimming cost V 5 bases and J 1 base, with 11 bases left between them. The CDR3 sequence is 14 residues long. Germline V gene lookup returns CDR1 SNHLY and CDR2 FYNNEI. Here the CDR3 DNA reads TGTGCCAGCAGTACCGGACGAAAGAACACTGAAGCTTTCTTT. Amino acid sequence: CASSTGRKNTEAFF.

The chain joins TRBV7-6 to TRBJ2-3; perhaps TRBD2 as D (5 bases). Germline V lookup: CDR1 SGHVS, CDR2 FNYEAQ. The length of the CDR3 is 15 residues. V was shortened by 2 bases and J by 0 bases, with 9 bases between the two germline ends. The CDR3 loop is CASSLSGKSTDTQYF. The CDR3 bases are TGTGCCAGCAGCTTATCGGGGAAGAGCACAGATACGCAGTATTTT.

The chain carries TRBV19 and TRBJ1-5, with TRBD1 identical over 7 bases. Germline CDR1 reads LNHDA; CDR2 reads SQIVND (reference sequence). The V and J ends lost 4 bases and 7 bases, in that order; junction bases with no gene match: 7. The CDR3 extends over 14 amino acids. The CDR3 coding sequence is TGTGCCAGTAGTACAAGACAGGGTGGGCAGCCCCAGCATTTT. Translated, it gives CASSTRQGGQPQHF. Full variable domain (outside the CDR3, taken from reference TRBV19 and TRBJ1-5): DGGITQSPKYLFRKEGQNVTLSCEQNLNHDAMYWYRQDPGQGLRLIYYSQIVNDFQKGDIAEGYSVSREKKESFPLTVTSAQKNPTAFYLCASSTRQGGQPQHFGDGTRLSIL.

V and J are TRBV19 and TRBJ2-1; the match to TRBD2 covers 8 bases. V dropped 4 bases and J dropped 7; count of bases not matched to a gene: 6. Per the germline V gene, CDR1 is LNHDA and CDR2 is SQIVND (reference sequence). This CDR3 has 14 residues. The CDR3 protein is CASSKVAGGNEQFF. The CDR3 DNA is TGTGCCAGTAGTAAGGTGGCGGGGGGAAATGAGCAGTTCTTC.